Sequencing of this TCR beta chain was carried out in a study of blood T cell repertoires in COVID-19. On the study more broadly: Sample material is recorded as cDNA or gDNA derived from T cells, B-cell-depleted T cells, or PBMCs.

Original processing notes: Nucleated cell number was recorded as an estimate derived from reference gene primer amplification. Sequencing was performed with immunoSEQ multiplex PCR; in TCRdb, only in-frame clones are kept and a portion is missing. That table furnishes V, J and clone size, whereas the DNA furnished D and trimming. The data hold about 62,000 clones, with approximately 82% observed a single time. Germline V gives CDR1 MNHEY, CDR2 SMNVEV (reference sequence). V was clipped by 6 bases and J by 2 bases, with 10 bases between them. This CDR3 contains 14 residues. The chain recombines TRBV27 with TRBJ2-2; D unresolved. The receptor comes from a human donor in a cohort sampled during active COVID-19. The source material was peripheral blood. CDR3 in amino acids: CASSLFTNTGELFF. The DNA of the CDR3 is TGTGCCAGCAGCCTTTTTACTAACACCGGGGAGCTGTTTTTT.